Following are 12 T cell receptor beta chains from one sample sequenced in a study of T cell changes during pregnancy in multiple sclerosis. Some clones are missing from TCRdb's copy, which holds only in-frame ones; the method was immunoSEQ multiplex PCR. The table includes approximately 83,000 clones, about 93% detected once. The starting material was peripheral blood, obtained in the first trimester of pregnancy. The receptor set was obtained from a female donor with multiple sclerosis, enrolled in a pregnancy study.

The chain links TRBV11-2 to TRBJ2-2; TRBD2 is a possible D gene (6 bases). Germline CDR1 SGHAT, CDR2 FQNNGV. The CDR3 is made up of 16 amino acids. Trimming shortened V by 1 base and J by 0 bases, and 9 bases separated the two germline ends. The CDR3 is CASSLGPGANTGELFF. The CDR3 DNA reads TGTGCCAGCAGCTTAGGACCGGGGGCGAACACCGGGGAGCTGTTTTTT.

The chain uses TRBV2 and TRBJ2-1, with TRBD2 matching over 9 bases. Germline lookup yields CDR1 SNHLY and CDR2 FYNNEI. The V gene end was trimmed by 8 bases and the J gene end by 0 bases; junction bases not matched to a gene: 11. CDR3 length: 17 amino acids. DNA of the CDR3: TGTGCCAGCGTGACTAGCGGAGACCGAAGCTCCTACAATGAGCAGTTCTTC. Its translation is CASVTSGDRSSYNEQFF.

A single count supports this clone. The chain carries TRBV6-6 and TRBJ1-1, with 7 bases fitting TRBD1. V lost 7 bases and J lost 5; bases outside the gene matches: 16. The CDR3 length is 16 residues. Germline CDR1 and CDR2: MNHNY and SVGAGI (reference sequence). The CDR3 sequence is CASTQGDQGSGTEAFF. Written as DNA, the CDR3 is TGTGCCAGCACCCAGGGGGATCAGGGTTCGGGAACTGAAGCTTTCTTT.

The chain combines TRBV6-5 with TRBJ2-5; D unresolved. In germline, CDR1 is MNHEY, CDR2 SVGAGI. Trimming shortened V by 0 bases and J by 3 bases, and 8 bases separated the two germline ends. CDR3 length: 14 residues. CDR3 coding DNA: TGTGCCAGCAGTTACTCCGGCAGGAAAGAGACCCAGTACTTC. This encodes CASSYSGRKETQYF.

V and J are TRBV10-2 and TRBJ2-3, with 7 bases matching TRBD2. This CDR3 contains 18 residues. Germline V gives CDR1 WSHSY, CDR2 SAAADI. V lost 1 base, J lost 2 bases, and 12 bases stayed unmatched. The CDR3 DNA reads TGCGCCAGCAGTGAGTACGCCCCTAGCGGCCAACCCACAGATACGCAGTATTTT. Protein sequence: CASSEYAPSGQPTDTQYF.

This clone was counted between two and nine times. V is TRBV7-2 and J is TRBJ2-7; 10 bases match TRBD1. The CDR3 sequence is 13 residues long. Germline-derived CDR1 and CDR2 are SGHTA and FQGNSA. V lost 5 bases to trimming and J lost 4 bases; unmatched junction nucleotides: 2. The CDR3 DNA reads as TGTGCCAGCAGCCGACAGGGGGCGTACGAGCAGTACTTC. Translation: CASSRQGAYEQYF. The variable domain in full, completed from reference TRBV7-2 and TRBJ2-7, reads GAGVSQSPSNKVTEKGKDVELRCDPISGHTALYWYRQSLGQGLEFLIYFQGNSAPDKSGLPSDRFSAERTGGSVSTLTIQRTQQEDSAVYLCASSRQGAYEQYFGPGTRLTVT.

CDR3 amino acids: CASSTGGSETQYF. CDR3 bases: TGTGCCAGCAGCACAGGGGGATCGGAGACCCAGTACTTC. This chain uses TRBV27 with TRBJ2-5, with 8 bases matching TRBD1. V lost 6 bases to trimming and J lost 5 bases; unmatched junction nucleotides: 5. In germline, CDR1 is MNHEY, CDR2 SMNVEV (reference sequence). There are 13 residues in the CDR3.

The chain uses TRBV20-1 and TRBJ1-2, with 8 bases fitting TRBD1. The CDR3 is made up of 11 amino acids. CDR1 is DFQATT and CDR2 is SNEGSKA in the germline V gene (reference sequence). CDR3 sequence reads: CSSTGANGYTF. The CDR3 DNA reads as TGCAGCTCGACAGGGGCGAATGGCTACACCTTC.

This clone has a single count. The chain has TRBV11-3 and TRBJ2-1; the D gene is possibly TRBD2 (7 bases). The CDR3 is 15 residues long. Germline V gives CDR1 SGHNT, CDR2 YENEEA. Trimming pared 5 bases from V and 6 bases from J, leaving 17 bases between. The CDR3 bases are TGTGCCAGCAGCCCCGGGGCGGGGGCGAGCAATGAGCAGTTCTTC. Protein product: CASSPGAGASNEQFF.

V usage is TRBV25-1 and J usage is TRBJ2-7, with a weak D call TRBD1 (6 bases). The CDR3 loop spans 15 amino acids. Germline V gene data show CDR1 as MGHDK and CDR2 as SYGVNS. The V gene lost 3 bases and the J gene lost 5 bases, with 17 bases spanning the gap. The CDR3 loop is CASSDHRDPEDEQYF. In DNA form, the CDR3 reads TGTGCCAGCAGTGATCACAGGGACCCGGAGGACGAGCAGTACTTC.

CDR3 in amino acids: CASSLSSGGGIEQFF. The CDR3 DNA is TGTGCCAGCAGCTTATCTAGCGGGGGGGGGATTGAGCAGTTCTTC. V and J are TRBV7-9 and TRBJ2-1, with 12 nucleotides matching TRBD2. Per the germline V gene, CDR1 is SEHNR and CDR2 is FQNEAQ (reference sequence). This CDR3 is 15 amino acids long. V shed 2 bases, J shed 9 bases, and the junction held 5 bases outside the gene matches.

The rearrangement links TRBV19 to TRBJ2-2; D gene unclear. Germline V CDR1 and CDR2: LNHDA, SQIVND (reference sequence). Trimming shortened V by 7 bases and J by 6 bases, and 6 bases separated the two germline ends. The CDR3 has 11 amino acids. The CDR3 nucleotides read TGTGCCAGTAATCTTGCCGGGGAGCTGTTTTTT. As protein: CASNLAGELFF.